This TCR beta chain was sequenced in a study of blood T cell repertoires in COVID-19 (dated by TCRdb to 2019 to 2021). Notes on the research overall: The collaborator samples originated in the United States, Italy and Spain and spanned the acute and convalescent phases of COVID-19. The prospective study material was composed of cDNA or gDNA derived from T cells, B-cell-depleted T cells, or PBMCs. Subjects who had been exposed to COVID-19, were actively infected with it, or had recovered from it provided the deeply sampled blood TCRbeta repertoires that made up the dataset. The repertoires were released in a freely available public database meant as a resource for research on the immune response to SARS-CoV-2. Samples were obtained from the ongoing ImmuneRACE study (first 160 participants) and from over 1,000 subjects provided by 6 global collaborators. Nearly every sample came with metadata listing a de-identified subject ID, COVID-19 status, age in years and sex. Where HLA class I and class II types were available, the types were taken from metadata supplied by the sample provider, not from assay-based typing.

The germline V gene encodes CDR1 SGDLS and CDR2 YYNGEE. Trimming takes 2 bases from V and 0 bases from J, and the germline ends sit 11 bases apart. The CDR3 measures 15 amino acids from cysteine to phenylalanine. The DNA shown is the 45-base CDR3, in frame from base 1. For this clone: No cognate antigen has been identified for it. Per-base quality was not reported, and no clone a single base away is much larger than it.

What the research found in general, with its limitations: How much clinical and demographic metadata was included differed by source and by participant, and the metadata was provided uncurated.

Enrolling through a virtual design, the prospective study's participants ranged in age from roughly 18 to 90 years and lived across 24 United States geographic areas. In the prospective study, cohorts were assigned on the basis of participant-reported clinical history obtained from a screening survey and a study questionnaire. In the prospective study, whole blood, serum and a nasopharyngeal or oropharyngeal swab were collected from each participant by mobile phlebotomists. Prospective study participants could optionally give additional blood draws and questionnaires over an approximately 2-month period. Before DNA extraction, prospective study blood samples were shipped either frozen or at room temperature. The immunoSEQ Assay, a bias-controlled multiplex PCR, was used to amplify TCRbeta CDR3 regions from genomic DNA. Per the source publication's procedure: The number of nucleated cells in each sample was estimated by amplification of reference gene primers within the assay. Sequence reads were collapsed and filtered to measure the absolute abundance of every unique TCRbeta CDR3 rearrangement. For each sample, productive Simpson clonality was calculated by taking the square root of Simpson's diversity index across productive rearrangements. TCRdb mirrors the immuneACCESS table, restricted to in-frame sequences. Some clones are absent from its copies; in checked studies, under half trace to an unresolved V gene, and the reason for the others is unknown. V and J calls and clone size come straight from that table; D and trimming were deduced from the DNA. Present in this sample are roughly 220,000 clones, 70% to 90% of which were seen just once. The ten largest clones take up approximately 4.2% of the sample.

This sequence uses TRBV9 and TRBJ1-2; no D segment can be confidently identified. This TCR was sampled from a woman aged 40 to 50 with acute COVID-19. The sample was PBMCs or T cells enriched from blood (not recorded which). Here is the DNA: TGTGCCAGCAGCGTTTTAACAGAAACTAACTATGGCTACACCTTC. It translates to CASSVLTETNYGYTF. With the rest looked up from the reference TRBV9 and TRBJ1-2 genes rather than sequenced, the full variable domain is DSGVTQTPKHLITATGQRVTLRCSPRSGDLSVYWYQQSLDQGLQFLIQYYNGEERAKGNILERFSAQQFPDLHSELNLSSLELGDSALYFCASSVLTETNYGYTFGSGTRLTVV.